This TCR beta chain stems from a study of blood T cells in healthy people across ages. Study observations and caveats: Naive T cell percentage by flow cytometry tracked strongly with beta diversity. The study lacked donor CMV status, which possibly confounded expanded clonotype changes.

This clonotype was seen at least ten times. Its antigen is as yet unknown. Sequence at one end of the junction differs from germline and may be a read error. The germline V gene encodes CDR1 ENHRY and CDR2 SYGVKD. The CDR3 is 14 residues long. Sample-barcoded 5' priming and a J-beta primer mix drove a second PCR of about 7 to 11 cycles. Each CDR3 protein is one row after TCRdb ran MiXCR on the 5' RACE reads. The sample carries approximately 960,000 distinct CDR3 sequences, roughly 28% recorded once. These data are also associated with another study on T cells of mothers and their children.

The sequenced material came from blood. The gene calls are TRBV10-3 and TRBJ2-5, with 10 nucleotides matching TRBD2. This TCR was recovered from a woman in her 40s in good health. CDR3 bases: TGTGCCGTCAGCCTCACTAGCGGGGAAGAGACCCAGTACTTC. Its protein product is CAVSLTSGEETQYF.